What follows is one TCR beta chain and its context. The CDR3 contains 15 residues. V lost 1 base, J lost 3 bases, and 13 bases lay in between. Germline V lookup: CDR1 MGHRA, CDR2 YSYEKL. The entry originates in a study of T cell changes during pregnancy in multiple sclerosis. TCRdb keeps only in-frame clones here, not all; method: immunoSEQ multiplex PCR. The sample lists tens of thousands of clones; 85% to 95% were seen once. The sequencing used peripheral blood, collected in the second trimester of pregnancy. This receptor was obtained from a female donor in good health, enrolled as a control in a pregnancy study. V is TRBV4-1 and J is TRBJ2-7, with D perhaps TRBD2 (5 bases). CDR3 protein: CASSQVSGAHYEQYF. In DNA form, the CDR3 reads TGCGCCAGCAGCCAAGTCAGCGGAGCTCACTACGAGCAGTACTTC.